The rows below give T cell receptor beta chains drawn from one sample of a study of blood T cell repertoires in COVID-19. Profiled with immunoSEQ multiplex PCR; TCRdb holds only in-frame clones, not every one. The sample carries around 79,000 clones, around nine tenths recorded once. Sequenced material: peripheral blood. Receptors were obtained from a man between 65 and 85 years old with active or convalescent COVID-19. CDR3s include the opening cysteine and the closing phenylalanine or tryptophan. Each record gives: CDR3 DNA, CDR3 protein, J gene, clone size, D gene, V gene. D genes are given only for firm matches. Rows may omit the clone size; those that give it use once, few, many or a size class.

TGTGCCAGCAGTGAACAGGAGAACACTGAAGCTTTCTTT,CASSEQENTEAFF,TRBJ1-1,.,.,TRBV2
TGTGCCAGCCGTCTGGGACAGACTCAGCATTTT,CASRLGQTQHF,TRBJ1-5,.,TRBD1,TRBV27
TGTGCCAGCAGCTTGCGGGGGGCGGACGCCGCCCAAGAGACCCAGTACTTC,CASSLRGADAAQETQYF,TRBJ2-5,.,TRBD2,TRBV7-8
TGTGCCAGCAGCCCAGCGGACTCCTACAATGAGCAGTTCTTC,CASSPADSYNEQFF,TRBJ2-1,.,.,TRBV4-2
TGTGCCACCTCGGGGGGAGGGACTATAGACAATGAGCAGTTCTTC,CATSGGGTIDNEQFF,TRBJ2-1,.,TRBD2,TRBV10-3
TGTGCCAGCAGTGCCGAGGGCTATGGCTACACCTTC,CASSAEGYGYTF,TRBJ1-2,.,.,TRBV6-4
TGCGCCAGCAGCTCCACTAGCGGGAGGGCCGGGGATACGCAGTATTTT,CASSSTSGRAGDTQYF,TRBJ2-3,.,TRBD2,TRBV5-1
TGTGCCAGCAGCTTATACAGGGGCAATGAGCAGTTCTTC,CASSLYRGNEQFF,TRBJ2-1,.,TRBD1,TRBV7-2
TGTGCCAGCTCGCGGGAGACCCAGTACTTC,CASSRETQYF,TRBJ2-5,.,.,TRBV2
TGTGCCAGCAGCTTACAGTCGGGACTAGCGGGAGTCGAGCAGTACTTC,CASSLQSGLAGVEQYF,TRBJ2-7,once,TRBD2,TRBV7-6
TGTGCCAGCAGTCCATACCAGACAGGCCAAAACATTCAGTACTTC,CASSPYQTGQNIQYF,TRBJ2-4,.,.,TRBV27
TGTGCCAGCAGCGATCAGGGCAGCTATGGCTACACCTTC,CASSDQGSYGYTF,TRBJ1-2,.,.,TRBV5-4
TGTGCCAGCAGCTCCAGGGTGGGCACCGGGGAGCTGTTTTTT,CASSSRVGTGELFF,TRBJ2-2,.,.,TRBV9
TGCAGCGTTGGGATAGCCGGCAATGAGCAGTTCTTC,CSVGIAGNEQFF,TRBJ2-1,.,.,TRBV29-1
TGTGCCATCAAGAAGAGCAATGAGCAGTTCTTC,CAIKKSNEQFF,TRBJ2-1,.,.,TRBV10-3
TGTGCCAGCAGTGAAGGCAGGGGGTCGGTATCACCCCTCCACTTT,CASSEGRGSVSPLHF,TRBJ1-6,.,TRBD1,TRBV2
TGTGCCAGCAGTGCGGGACTAGCCATCACAGATACGCAGTATTTT,CASSAGLAITDTQYF,TRBJ2-3,.,TRBD2,TRBV6-2/TRBV6-3
TGTGCCAGCAGTCAAACAGGGGGCGGAAATCAGCCCCAGCATTTT,CASSQTGGGNQPQHF,TRBJ1-5,.,TRBD1,TRBV6-2/TRBV6-3
TGCGCCAGCAGCTTGGGACTAGCGGGCTACAATGAGCAGTTCTTC,CASSLGLAGYNEQFF,TRBJ2-1,.,TRBD2,TRBV5-1
TGTGCCAGCACAACAGGGGCTCGGAACACTGAAGCTTTCTTT,CASTTGARNTEAFF,TRBJ1-1,.,TRBD1,TRBV5-6
TGTGCCAGCAGCTTAGAACGACAAGTCTATGGCTACACCTTC,CASSLERQVYGYTF,TRBJ1-2,.,.,TRBV7-2
TGTGCCAGCAGTTTATTGGGAGGGAACTATGGCTACACCTTC,CASSLLGGNYGYTF,TRBJ1-2,.,.,TRBV28
TGTGCCAGCAGCCCTACAGGGTTTAGCTCCTACGAGCAGTACTTC,CASSPTGFSSYEQYF,TRBJ2-7,once,.,TRBV28
TGTGCCAGCAGCTTAGATGACAGCTCCTACAATGAGCAGTTCTTC,CASSLDDSSYNEQFF,TRBJ2-1,.,.,TRBV11-2
TGTGCCACCCTTAGCGGGGCCTACAATGAGCAGTTCTTC,CATLSGAYNEQFF,TRBJ2-1,.,TRBD2,TRBV6-5
TGTGCCACCAGTGATTCGAGACTCAGGGACACCGCCTACGAGCAGTACTTC,CATSDSRLRDTAYEQYF,TRBJ2-7,.,.,TRBV24-1
TGTGCCAGCACCCTTGGCGGACAGAGCACAGATACGCAGTATTTT,CASTLGGQSTDTQYF,TRBJ2-3,.,.,TRBV5-5
TGTGCCAGCAGCAGTTGGACAGTCAACTATGGCTACACCTTC,CASSSWTVNYGYTF,TRBJ1-2,few,.,TRBV5-4
TGTGCCAGCTCACCCCCGTCTAGCGGAGCCTTTGGGGAGCAGTTCTTC,CASSPPSSGAFGEQFF,TRBJ2-1,once,TRBD2,TRBV18
TGTGCCAGCAGCTTTATAGGCCCTCGGGGGGGTGAGCTTCAGCCCCAGCATTTT,CASSFIGPRGGELQPQHF,TRBJ1-5,.,.,TRBV7-3
TGTGCCAGCCGAGTATGGGGGGGCGCCGTAGGGGGCTACACCTTC,CASRVWGGAVGGYTF,TRBJ1-2,.,.,TRBV21-1
TGTGCCAGCAGCCTAGCGGGAGGTATCAATGAGCAGTTCTTC,CASSLAGGINEQFF,TRBJ2-1,.,TRBD2,TRBV27
TGTGCCACCAGCGTACTACAGGGGGCGGACAATGAGCAGTTCTTC,CATSVLQGADNEQFF,TRBJ2-1,.,TRBD1,TRBV15
TGTGCCAGCAGCCTTTCGGGGGAGACCCAGTACTTC,CASSLSGETQYF,TRBJ2-5,.,.,TRBV3-1/TRBV3-2